The source of this T cell receptor beta chain is a study of T cells in Graves' hyperthyroidism and ophthalmopathy. This CDR3 region has 18 residues. In germline, CDR1 is SGHVS, CDR2 FQNEAQ. The junction had 13 bases not matched to a gene; V was cut back by 5 bases and J by 0 bases. Template material for amplifying TCR beta CDR3 regions consisted of RNA transcripts. The TCR CDR3 first-round RT-PCR relied on the HTBI primer set. TCRdb itself ran the multiplex PCR reads through MiXCR, one entry per CDR3 protein. The table lists roughly 300,000 distinct CDR3 sequences, around a sixth of them singletons. This clonotype was counted a few times. Diagnoses rested on clinical symptoms, serum thyroxine and TRAb, thyroid ultrasound and orbital computed tomography.

This chain links TRBV7-8 with TRBJ2-1, with 7 bases identical to TRBD1. The sequencing input was blood. This receptor was identified in a woman aged 45 to 65 with Graves' hyperthyroidism. The chain's CDR3 is CASSGFDRVLGSYNEQFF. Written as DNA, the CDR3 is TGTGCCAGCAGCGGGTTCGACAGGGTTTTGGGCTCCTACAATGAGCAGTTCTTC.